The subject of this entry is one T cell receptor (beta chain). Across 24 US areas, participants ranged in age from roughly 18 to 95 years. Participants reported their clinical history, and cohort assignment relied on those reports. This specimen comes from a study of blood T cell repertoires in COVID-19. Study-level information: PBMCs, B-cell-depleted T cells, or T cells provided the cDNA or gDNA that made up the material.

Assay used: immunoSEQ multiplex PCR; TCRdb lists only in-frame clones, some missing. This table has about 170,000 clones, roughly nine tenths appearing once. CDR1 SNHLY and CDR2 FYNNEI come from the germline V gene. The CDR3 has 17 residues. Trimming took 0 bases from V and 2 from J; bases not matched to a gene: 7. Sequencing was performed on PBMCs or T cells enriched from blood (not recorded which). This TCR came from a human donor with acute COVID-19. The donor label of this sample is uncertain. This chain uses TRBV2 with TRBJ2-4; TRBD1 agrees at 7 bases. In DNA, the CDR3 is TGTGCCAGCAGTGAAGCGGGGACAGCTATCTCCAAAAACATTCAGTACTTC. Its protein product is CASSEAGTAISKNIQYF. The complete variable domain, with remaining parts taken from reference TRBV2 and TRBJ2-4, reads EPEVTQTPSHQVTQMGQEVILRCVPISNHLYFYWYRQILGQKVEFLVSFYNNEISEKSEIFDDQFSVERPDGSNFTLKIRSTKLEDSAMYFCASSEAGTAISKNIQYFGAGTRLSVL.